The present T cell receptor (beta chain) was sequenced within a study of T cells in Graves' hyperthyroidism and ophthalmopathy. Amplification yielded TCR beta CDR3 regions, with RNA transcripts as the source. Researchers ran a first-round RT-PCR on the TCR CDR3 using the HTBI primer set. Each CDR3 protein is one row after TCRdb ran MiXCR on the multiplex PCR reads. The table shows some 550,000 distinct CDR3 sequences, with more than 15% occurring only once. This clonotype came up many times. Its antigen is undetermined. Whole-study results and caveats: Clonotypes that were expanded in thyroid above 0.001 mostly appeared in blood too.

Germline CDR1 reads MRHNA; CDR2 reads SNTAGT. V was clipped by 4 bases and J by 4 bases; unmatched bases: 8. This CDR3 has 16 amino acids. The TCR sequence derives from a woman aged 35 to 49 with Graves' ophthalmopathy. This sequence joins TRBV6-4 and TRBJ2-1; 9 bases fit TRBD2. Material for sequencing was blood. CDR3 sequence (DNA): TGTGCCAGCAGTGCCGAAGCGGGGGGCGGGTACAATGAGCAGTTCTTC. It specifies CASSAEAGGGYNEQFF.